This record concerns one T cell receptor (beta chain) sequence. The antigen is undetermined. This entry comes from a study of T cell responses to AZD1222 COVID-19 vaccine. TCRdb's copy holds only in-frame clones and misses some; the assay was immunoSEQ multiplex PCR. Of roughly 130,000 clones listed, about 93% are singletons. General study results and limits: Dominant CD4 TCR responses targeted spike regions 160-218 and 743-854. Targets within unmutated variant regions were reportedly found for nearly half of spike-specific TCRs.

The germline gives CDR1 SQVTM, CDR2 ANQGSEA. This CDR3 has 12 amino acids. The V and J ends lost 6 bases and 1 base respectively, with 7 bases between them. Sequenced material: peripheral blood, taken 28 days after the second AZD1222 dose. This clonotype was obtained from an adult who received the AZD1222 COVID-19 vaccine. V is TRBV29-1 and J is TRBJ1-5, with D maybe TRBD1 (5 bases). The CDR3: CSVRGSNQPQHF. In DNA form, the CDR3 reads TGCAGCGTCCGGGGGAGCAATCAGCCCCAGCATTTT.